The subject of this entry is one T cell receptor beta chain. Its antigen remains unknown. With 60 Vbeta and 13 Jbeta primers, the PCR was carried out. Some clones are missing from TCRdb's copy, which holds only in-frame ones; the method was immunoSEQ multiplex PCR. The data show fewer than 100,000 clones, about three quarters seen once. The data belong to a study of cytomegalovirus exposure and HLA in healthy donors. Germline loops: CDR1 WNHNN, CDR2 SYGVQD (reference sequence). There are 13 residues in the CDR3. Trimming shortened V by 1 base and J by 3 bases, and 7 bases separated the two germline ends. Findings of the study overall: In a later analysis, specific HLA alleles were associated with some 16,000 TCR beta sequences at a 0.05 false discovery rate.

The gene calls are TRBV10-1 and TRBJ2-7; D is unclear. This clonotype originated in a middle-aged man in good health and CMV-seropositive. The specimen was PBMCs. The CDR3 coding sequence is TGCGCCAGCAGTGAGTACAGAAACTACGAGCAGTACTTC. Translated: CASSEYRNYEQYF.